This T cell receptor beta chain was captured in a study of tissue T cells after allogeneic stem cell transplantation. TCRdb keeps only in-frame clones here, not all; method: immunoSEQ multiplex PCR. The table shows 20,000 to 30,000 clones, with 75% to 95% occurring only once. Looked up from germline, CDR1 is SGHNT and CDR2 is YYREEE (reference sequence). The CDR3 runs 16 residues. Trimming took off 0 bases at V and 3 bases at J, with 12 bases between the two ends. This chain connects TRBV5-4 to TRBJ2-2; D possibly corresponds to TRBD2 (7 bases). The sequence came from a male donor older than 55 who later had graft-versus-host disease after an allogeneic stem cell transplant. The sample was blood, taken before transplantation. DNA of the CDR3: TGTGCCAGCAGCTTGGGGCGGGGGCGAGACACCGGGGAGCTGTTTTTT. This encodes CASSLGRGRDTGELFF.